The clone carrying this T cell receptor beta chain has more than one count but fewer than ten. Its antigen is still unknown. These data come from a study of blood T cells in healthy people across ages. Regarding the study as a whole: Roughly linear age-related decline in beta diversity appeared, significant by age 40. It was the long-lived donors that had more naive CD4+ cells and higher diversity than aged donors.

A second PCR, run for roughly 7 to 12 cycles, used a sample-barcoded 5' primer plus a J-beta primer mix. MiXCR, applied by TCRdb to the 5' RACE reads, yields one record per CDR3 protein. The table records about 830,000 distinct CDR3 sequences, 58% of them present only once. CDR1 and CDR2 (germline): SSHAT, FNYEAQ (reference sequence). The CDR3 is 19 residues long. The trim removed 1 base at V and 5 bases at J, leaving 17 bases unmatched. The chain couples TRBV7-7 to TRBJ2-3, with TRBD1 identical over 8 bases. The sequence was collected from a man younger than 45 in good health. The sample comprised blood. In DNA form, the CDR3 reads TGTGCCAGCAGCTTAGTTAGATGGAGGGACCAAGGACAGGGAGATACGCAGTATTTT. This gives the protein CASSLVRWRDQGQGDTQYF.